The clone carrying this TCR beta chain was observed many times. The data stem from a study of response to subunit inactivated influenza vaccine. TCRdb fed the RT-PCR reads into MiXCR, producing one record per CDR3 protein. The repertoire includes some 570,000 distinct CDR3 sequences, approximately 10% of them detected once, and roughly 9.6% sits in the top ten. V gave up 3 bases and J gave up 0 bases; unmatched junction bases: 2. Germline V CDR1 and CDR2: DFQATT, SNEGSKA (reference sequence). The CDR3 spans 13 residues. These data also featured in a second study, about T cells expressing NK-cell markers. That paper adds: Template switching by 5'RACE with UMIs generated the TCR beta cDNA. The use of an anti-gamma-delta TCR antibody, which was added in several experiments, restricted sorting to T cells expressing alpha-beta TCR. About 6 donors had dominant NKG2C+ clonotypes that comprised about 1.0-8% of their CD8+ T cells.

V is TRBV20-1 and J is TRBJ2-7; the match to TRBD1 covers 7 bases. The source is a man between 50 and 59 years old who received an inactivated influenza vaccine. The sample consisted of PBMCs from blood, taken on the day of vaccination. The CDR3, as DNA: TGCAGTGCTAGGACAGGGTCCTCCTACGAGCAGTACTTC. As protein: CSARTGSSYEQYF.